The 18 T cell receptor beta chains given below trace back to one sample, sequenced in a study of cytomegalovirus exposure and HLA in healthy donors. Profiling relied on immunoSEQ multiplex PCR, and the TCRdb table lists in-frame clones only, not all of them. Here the sample spans some 170,000 clones, about 89% being singletons. Sequencing was carried out using PBMCs. Receptors were obtained from a man between 18 and 29 years old in good health and CMV-seropositive.

The J gene is TRBJ2-5, the V gene TRBV7-2; D is perhaps TRBD2 (5 bases). Germline V gene lookup returns CDR1 SGHTA and CDR2 FQGNSA. The ends were cut back, 4 bases at V and 2 bases at J, with 11 bases in the middle. The CDR3 extends over 14 amino acids. The CDR3 spells CASSSISAQETQYF. DNA for the CDR3: TGTGCCAGCAGCTCCATTAGCGCGCAAGAGACCCAGTACTTC.

The chain combines TRBV6-5 with TRBJ2-2; 7 nucleotides match TRBD1. With 7 bases clipped from V and 0 bases from J, the junction kept 2 bases outside the gene matches. Germline CDR1 is MNHEY and CDR2 is SVGAGI. This CDR3 comprises 14 residues. The CDR3 region has the DNA TGTGCCAGCAAGGGACAGTCGAACACCGGGGAGCTGTTTTTT. It specifies CASKGQSNTGELFF.

The chain recombines TRBV7-2 with TRBJ2-3; D unresolved. Germline assignment: CDR1 SGHTA and CDR2 FQGNSA. The CDR3 is made up of 14 amino acids. Trimming removed 2 bases at V and 0 bases at J, with 6 bases between. In DNA, the CDR3 is TGTGCCAGCAGCTTATTGCGAAGCACAGATACGCAGTATTTT. Protein: CASSLLRSTDTQYF.

The gene calls are TRBV4-3 and TRBJ1-6; D is unclear. There are 16 residues in the CDR3. Germline CDR1 reads LGHNA; CDR2 reads YSLEER. Trimming cost V 3 bases and J 0 bases, with 9 bases left between them. CDR3 DNA: TGCGCCAGCAGCCACCGACTTAGCTCCTATAATTCACCCCTCCACTTT. Amino acids: CASSHRLSSYNSPLHF.

The sample holds one count of this clone. V gene TRBV10-3 combines with J gene TRBJ2-2; TRBD1 matches at 7 bases. The CDR3 covers 15 residues. Trimming cost V 5 bases and J 3 bases; bases outside gene matches: 6. Germline V gene data show CDR1 as ENHRY and CDR2 as SYGVKD. CDR3 region: CAISIDRADTGELFF. The CDR3 nucleotides read TGTGCCATCAGTATCGACAGGGCCGACACCGGGGAGCTGTTTTTT.

The chain is built from TRBV2 and TRBJ2-2, with 11 bases fitting TRBD2. In germline, CDR1 is SNHLY, CDR2 FYNNEI. The CDR3 is 15 residues long. Trimming cost V 9 bases and J 0 bases; bases outside gene matches: 3. Written as DNA, the CDR3 is TGTGCCAGTCTAGCGGGAGGCTCGAACACCGGGGAGCTGTTTTTT. Protein: CASLAGGSNTGELFF.

This chain connects TRBV7-2 to TRBJ2-1, with TRBD2 matching 7 bases. This CDR3 spans 15 amino acids. V shed 2 bases, J shed 2 bases, and the junction held 3 bases outside the gene matches. The germline V gene has CDR1 SGHTA and CDR2 FQGNSA. The CDR3 DNA reads TGTGCCAGCAGCTTAACCAGCGGGACCTACAATGAGCAGTTCTTC. This codes for CASSLTSGTYNEQFF.

The J gene is TRBJ2-7, the V gene TRBV7-8; perhaps TRBD2 as D (5 bases). V lost 6 bases and J 2 bases, leaving 11 bases between the germline ends. Germline CDR1 and CDR2: SGHVS and FQNEAQ. This CDR3 comprises 13 residues. For the CDR3, the DNA is TGTGCCAGCAGTCCGAGCGGAACCTACGAGCAGTACTTC. This codes for CASSPSGTYEQYF.

The chain carries TRBV5-1 and TRBJ1-2; the D is unclear. Germline values: CDR1 SGHRS, CDR2 YFSETQ. The CDR3 runs to 14 residues. Trimming shortened V by 0 bases and J by 4 bases, and 10 bases separated the two germline ends. The CDR3 nucleotides are TGCGCCAGCAGCTTGGACAGATACCTCTATGGCTACACCTTC. Encoded protein: CASSLDRYLYGYTF.

The chain is built from TRBV9 and TRBJ2-1, with D hard to call. This CDR3 comprises 13 residues. Trimming stripped 4 bases from V and 3 bases from J, with 8 bases between. Germline V gene sequence: CDR1 SGDLS, CDR2 YYNGEE. CDR3 loop: CASSLSNYNEQFF. The DNA of the CDR3 is TGTGCCAGCAGCCTAAGTAACTACAATGAGCAGTTCTTC. Complete variable domain (other parts from reference TRBV9 and TRBJ2-1): DSGVTQTPKHLITATGQRVTLRCSPRSGDLSVYWYQQSLDQGLQFLIQYYNGEERAKGNILERFSAQQFPDLHSELNLSSLELGDSALYFCASSLSNYNEQFFGPGTRLTVL.

J is TRBJ1-5 and V is TRBV12-5, with a weak D call TRBD1 (5 bases). The CDR3 loop spans 14 amino acids. Germline assignment: CDR1 LGHNT and CDR2 FRNRAP. V was cut by 3 bases and J by 2 bases, with 8 bases left in between. The CDR3 DNA reads as TGTGCTAGTGGTTTTCGGGGGGGCAATCAGCCCCAGCATTTT. It specifies CASGFRGGNQPQHF.

The gene calls are TRBV9 and TRBJ2-7; D might be TRBD1 (5 bases). The germline V gene has CDR1 SGDLS and CDR2 YYNGEE. V was shortened by 1 base and J by 3 bases, with 11 bases between the two germline ends. The CDR3 length is 14 residues. CDR3 nucleotides: TGTGCCAGCAGCGTAAGTCCGACAGACTACGAGCAGTACTTC. Its protein is CASSVSPTDYEQYF.

There are a few counts of this clone. The V gene is TRBV6-5, the J gene TRBJ1-6, with D perhaps matching TRBD1 (5 bases). Trimming took off 4 bases at V and 0 bases at J, with 10 bases between the two ends. Germline CDR1 is MNHEY and CDR2 is SVGAGI. The CDR3 covers 16 residues. The CDR3 spells CASSLQASSYNSPLHF. The CDR3 DNA reads TGTGCCAGCAGTTTACAGGCGAGCTCCTATAATTCACCCCTCCACTTT.

The chain combines TRBV6-5 with TRBJ1-5, with a weak D call TRBD1 (6 bases). This CDR3 spans 16 amino acids. In germline, CDR1 is MNHEY, CDR2 SVGAGI. Trimming shortened V by 4 bases and J by 6 bases, and 19 bases separated the two germline ends. DNA of the CDR3: TGTGCCAGCAGTTCCAACTCGGGGGGCATTGGTCAGCCCCAGCATTTT. It is translated as CASSSNSGGIGQPQHF.

The chain recombines TRBV4-3 with TRBJ2-1; 9 nucleotides line up with TRBD2. Unmatched junction bases numbered 4, after V lost 1 base and J lost 3 bases. The CDR3 is 16 amino acids. Germline V CDR1 and CDR2: LGHNA, YSLEER. The CDR3 DNA reads as TGCGCCAGCAGCCAAGGAGTGCGGGGGGGCTACAATGAGCAGTTCTTC. This encodes CASSQGVRGGYNEQFF.

The sample holds many counts of this clone. This sequence joins TRBV4-3 and TRBJ2-1; D not certain. The CDR3 has 12 amino acids. Deletions cut 2 bases from V and 4 bases from J, with 3 bases between. The germline CDR1 and CDR2 sequences are LGHNA and YSLEER. CDR3 amino acids: CASSQRYNEQFF. CDR3 bases: TGCGCCAGCAGCCAACGGTACAATGAGCAGTTCTTC.

The chain couples TRBV4-3 to TRBJ2-1; 8 bases line up with TRBD2. Losses at the gene ends were 2 bases for V and 4 bases for J; bases not matched to a gene: 4. The CDR3 covers 15 residues. CDR1 is LGHNA, CDR2 YSLEER, per germline. The CDR3, as DNA: TGCGCCAGCAGCCAAACTAGCGGTCAATACAATGAGCAGTTCTTC. Amino acids: CASSQTSGQYNEQFF.

The CDR3 loop is CASSLRAGGQYF. CDR3 in DNA: TGTGCCAGCAGCTTGCGGGCAGGGGGGCAGTACTTC. V usage is TRBV5-8 and J usage is TRBJ2-7; 7 nucleotides agree with TRBD1. V shed 1 base, J shed 9 bases, and the junction held 4 bases outside the gene matches. Looked up from germline, CDR1 is SGHTS and CDR2 is YDEGEE. There are 12 residues in the CDR3.